The following is a T cell receptor (beta chain) sequence with its context. Its antigen is currently unknown. The data were obtained in a study of blood T cells in healthy people across ages. Broader study findings: It was not known whether donors were CMV positive (a possible confounder of expanded clonotype changes). Naive CD4+ cells and diversity were both higher in long-lived donors than in aged donors. Those diversity estimates obtained from one million T cells were thought to be underestimates.

The germline CDR1 and CDR2 sequences are MNHEY and SVGEGT. The CDR3 contains 13 residues. Next came a second PCR, run for about 7 to 12 cycles, which used a sample-barcoded 5' primer along with a J-beta primer mix. Tags on each cDNA molecule came from a template-switch adaptor with 12 random nucleotides. TCRdb analysed the 5' RACE reads with MiXCR anew, one entry per CDR3 protein. The sample includes about 570,000 distinct CDR3 sequences, 27% seen only once; the top ten take roughly 18%. The material sequenced was blood. This chain links TRBV6-2 or TRBV6-3 with TRBJ2-5; D call uncertain. The assigned J gene may be wrong: the sequence end matches TRBJ2-7 better. The source of this sequence is a woman between 70 and 85 years old in good health. CDR3 residues: CASSYARSHEQYF. CDR3 in DNA: TGTGCCAGCAGTTACGCGAGGAGTCACGAGCAGTACTTC.